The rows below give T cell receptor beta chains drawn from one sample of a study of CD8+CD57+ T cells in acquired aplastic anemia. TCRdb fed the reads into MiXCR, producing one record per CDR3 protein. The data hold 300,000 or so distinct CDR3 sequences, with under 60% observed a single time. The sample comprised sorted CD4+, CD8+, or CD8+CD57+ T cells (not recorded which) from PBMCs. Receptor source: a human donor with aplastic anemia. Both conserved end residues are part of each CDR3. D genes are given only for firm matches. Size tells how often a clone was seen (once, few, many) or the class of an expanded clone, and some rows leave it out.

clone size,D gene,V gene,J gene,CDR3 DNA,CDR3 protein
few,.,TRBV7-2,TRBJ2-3,TGTGCCAGCAGCCCTTCAGAAACGCAGTATTTT,CASSPSETQYF
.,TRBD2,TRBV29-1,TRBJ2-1,TGCAGCGCTTCCGGGACTAGCGGGCACGAATGTGAGCAGTTCTTC,CSASGTSGHECEQFF
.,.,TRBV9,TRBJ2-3,TGTGCCAGCAGCGCAAGAGGGGACGGCCGCACAGATACGCAGTATTTT,CASSARGDGRTDTQYF
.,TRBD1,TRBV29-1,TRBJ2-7,TGCAGCGCGGGACAGGGTAGCAACGAGCAGTACTTC,CSAGQGSNEQYF
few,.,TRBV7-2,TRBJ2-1,TGTGCCAGCAGCTTGTGGGGGAGAAACAATGAGCAGTTCTTC,CASSLWGRNNEQFF
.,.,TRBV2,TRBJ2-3,TGTGCCAGCAGTTACAGGGTGCGGGATGTGGATACGCAGTATTTT,CASSYRVRDVDTQYF
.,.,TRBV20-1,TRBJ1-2,TGCAGTGCTAGGGCAGGGAACTATGGCTACACCTTC,CSARAGNYGYTF
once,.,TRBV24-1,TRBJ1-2,TGTGCCACCAGTGATCAGAGTGGTTATGGCTACACCTTC,CATSDQSGYGYTF
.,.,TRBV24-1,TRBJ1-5,TGTGCCACCAGTGATCACAGGTATAGCAATCAGCCCCAGCATTTT,CATSDHRYSNQPQHF
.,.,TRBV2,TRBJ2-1,TGTGCCAGCAGTGAAGCGGGCAGCCAAAATGAGCAGTTCTTC,CASSEAGSQNEQFF
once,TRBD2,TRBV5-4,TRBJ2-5,TGTGCCAGCAGCTTGCCGACTAGCGGCGCGTTGGAGACCCAGTACTTC,CASSLPTSGALETQYF
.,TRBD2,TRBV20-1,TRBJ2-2,TGCAGTGCTGCCCCGCGGACTAGCGGGAAAGTTAACACCGGGGAGCTGTTTTTT,CSAAPRTSGKVNTGELFF
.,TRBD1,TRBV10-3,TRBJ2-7,TGTGCCACCAGCAGTCCGGGACAGAGGGCCCACGAGCAGTACTTC,CATSSPGQRAHEQYF
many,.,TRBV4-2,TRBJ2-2,TGTGCCAGCAGCCAAGTTCGACCGGTAGCCGGGGAGCTGTTTTTT,CASSQVRPVAGELFF
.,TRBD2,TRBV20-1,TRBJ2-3,TGCAGTGCTAAAGGACTAGCGGGGGCCACAGATACGCAGTATTTT,CSAKGLAGATDTQYF
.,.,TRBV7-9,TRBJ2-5,TGTGCCAGCAGCTCCAGGGAAACAGAGCAAGAGACCCAGAACTTC,CASSSRETEQETQNF
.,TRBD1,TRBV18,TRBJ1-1,TGTGCCAGCTCACCAAGGACAGGGGGCTTCGACACTGAAGCTTTCTTT,CASSPRTGGFDTEAFF
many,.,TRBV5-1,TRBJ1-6,TGCGCCAGCAGCTTGGGGGCAGGCAATAATTCACCCCTCCACTTT,CASSLGAGNNSPLHF
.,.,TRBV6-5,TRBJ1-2,TGTGCCATCAGTGGTGTCAAGCGGGGCGGCTACACCTTC,CAISGVKRGGYTF
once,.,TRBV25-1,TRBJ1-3,TGTGCCAGCAGTGAACCGACATCCTCTGGAAACACCATATATTTT,CASSEPTSSGNTIYF
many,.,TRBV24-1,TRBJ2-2,TGTGCCACCAGTGCCAACACCGGGGAGCTGTTTTTT,CATSANTGELFF
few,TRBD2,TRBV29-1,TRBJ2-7,TGCAGCGCGGTGACTAGCGCGAGTATATACGAGCAGTACTTC,CSAVTSASIYEQYF
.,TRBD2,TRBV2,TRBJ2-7,TGTGCCAGCAGTGAAACGTTAGCGGGAGCGGGGCAGTACTTC,CASSETLAGAGQYF
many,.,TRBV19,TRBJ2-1,TGTGCCAGTAGTAGTAAGGGGCACAATGAGCAGTTCTTC,CASSSKGHNEQFF
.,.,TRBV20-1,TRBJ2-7,TGCAGTGCTTTACCTTTTTCAGGTTCCTACGAGCAGTACTTC,CSALPFSGSYEQYF
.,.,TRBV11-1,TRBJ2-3,TGTGCCAGCAGCTTAGTGGGGTTAGATACGCAGTATTTT,CASSLVGLDTQYF
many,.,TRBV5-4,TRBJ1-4,TGTGCCAGCAGCTCGTACCGGGCCGGGACTAATGAAAAACTGTTTTTT,CASSSYRAGTNEKLFF
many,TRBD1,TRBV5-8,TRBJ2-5,TGTGCCAGCAGCCGGGACAGGGGACGAGAGACCCAGTACTTC,CASSRDRGRETQYF
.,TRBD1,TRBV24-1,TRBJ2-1,TGTGCCACCAGAGACAGGGGGTCCTACAATGAGCAGTTCTTC,CATRDRGSYNEQFF
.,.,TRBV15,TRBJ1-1,TGTGCCACCAGTTCTCCCGGGGACTTCTCGGCTTTCTTT,CATSSPGDFSAFF
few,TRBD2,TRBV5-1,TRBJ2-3,TGCGCCAGCAGCCTCTGGCCTAGCGGATTACAAACCCCGGCTACGCAGTATTTT,CASSLWPSGLQTPATQYF
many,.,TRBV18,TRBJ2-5,TGTGCCAGCTCACCAGAAGGAGCAAGAGAGACCCAGTACTTC,CASSPEGARETQYF
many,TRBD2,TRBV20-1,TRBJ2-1,TGCAGTGCTAGAGATCTAGCTAGCGGGGGATACAATGAGCAGTTCTTC,CSARDLASGGYNEQFF
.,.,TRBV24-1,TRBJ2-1,TGTGCCACCAGTGATTCCCTCGACGGATACAATGAGCAGTTCTTC,CATSDSLDGYNEQFF
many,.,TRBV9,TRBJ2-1,TGTGCCAGCAGCGTAGGGATGGAAGTCTCCTACAATGAGCAGTTCTTC,CASSVGMEVSYNEQFF
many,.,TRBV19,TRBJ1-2,TGTGCCAGTAGTATATCCAGTCCCTATGGCTACACCTTC,CASSISSPYGYTF
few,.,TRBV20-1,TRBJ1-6,TGCAGTGCTAGAGGTTCGGACTTCAATTCACCCCTCCACTTT,CSARGSDFNSPLHF
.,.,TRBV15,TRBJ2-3,TGTGCCACCAGCAGAGGGGTCGGGACAGATACGCAGTATTTT,CATSRGVGTDTQYF
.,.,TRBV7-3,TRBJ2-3,TGTGCCAGCAGCTTAGGAGGGGGGGCTCGGGATACGCAGTATTTT,CASSLGGGARDTQYF
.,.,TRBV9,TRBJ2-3,TGTGCCAGCAGCGTCATGGGGGCAGATACGCAGTATTTT,CASSVMGADTQYF
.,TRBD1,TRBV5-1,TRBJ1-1,TGCGCCAGCAGCCCGGGAGGGACAGAAGAAGCTTTCTTT,CASSPGGTEEAFF
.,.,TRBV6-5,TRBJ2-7,TGTGCCAGCAGGATCCCTGGGACGGCGCTCCCCTACGAGCAGTACTTC,CASRIPGTALPYEQYF
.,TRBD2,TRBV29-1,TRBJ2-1,TGCAGCGTTGAAGATCCCTTACAAGGCATAGCGGGGGGAGACAATGAGCAGTTCTTC,CSVEDPLQGIAGGDNEQFF
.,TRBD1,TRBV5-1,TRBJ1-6,TGCGCCAGCAGCCGGGGACAGCCGAATTCACCCCTCCACTTT,CASSRGQPNSPLHF
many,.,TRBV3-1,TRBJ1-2,TGTGCCAGCAGCTCTAGGGGTGGCTACACCTTC,CASSSRGGYTF